Presented here are 23 T cell receptor beta chains from one specimen sequenced in a study of human T cells and chemical hapten exposure. TCRdb called the RACE reads again in MiXCR, with one record for every CDR3 protein. This table holds roughly 380,000 distinct CDR3 sequences, under 6.5% found once. The time point: patch test 2, 6 weeks after DPC sensitization. Treatment defined: therapeutic diphenylcyclopropenone sensitization with weekly scalp DPC. The sample was whole blood, taken in connection with sensitization to the hapten diphenylcyclopropenone (DPC). These receptors came from a woman aged 18 to 35 with alopecia areata. Some clones in this sample may be carry-over from other donors' samples.

This clonotype turned up a few times. The rearrangement joins TRBV6-2 or TRBV6-3 to TRBJ1-1; possibly TRBD1 for D (6 bases). This CDR3 contains 12 residues. The ends were cut back, 6 bases at V and 10 bases at J, with 15 bases in the middle. Germline V gene sequence: CDR1 MNHEY, CDR2 SVGEGT. The CDR3 coding sequence is TGTGCCAGCAGAAGCAGGGGTATCGGAGCTTTCTTT. Translation gives CASRSRGIGAFF.

The sample holds many counts of this clonotype. The chain employs TRBV6-1 and TRBJ2-4; 7 bases are a match to TRBD1. This CDR3 is 13 amino acids long. Germline CDR1 and CDR2: MNHNS and SASEGT. V shed 6 bases, J shed 8 bases, and the junction held 7 bases outside the gene matches. The CDR3 reads CASRQGKGDIQYF. The CDR3 nucleotides are TGTGCCAGCAGACAGGGGAAGGGGGACATTCAGTACTTC.

This clonotype was observed many times. The chain combines TRBV7-2 with TRBJ1-1, with a possible D match to TRBD1 (6 bases). The CDR3 runs 13 residues. V gave up 4 bases and J gave up 8 bases, with 14 bases separating them. Germline CDR1 reads SGHTA; CDR2 reads FQGNSA. In DNA form, the CDR3 reads TGTGCCAGCAGCTCACAGGGTGGGACAGAAGCTTTCTTT. This encodes CASSSQGGTEAFF.

The V gene is TRBV6-2 or TRBV6-3, the J gene TRBJ2-7; no clear D. Trimming removed 6 bases from V and 0 bases from J, with 9 bases in between. CDR3 length: 13 amino acids. From germline, CDR1 is MNHEY and CDR2 SVGEGT. The CDR3 nucleotides read TGTGCCAGCAGCCCCGCGAACTCCTACGAGCAGTACTTC. This gives the protein CASSPANSYEQYF.

This chain connects TRBV12-3 or TRBV12-4 to TRBJ1-4; D possibly corresponds to TRBD1 (6 bases). V lost 6 bases to trimming and J lost 4 bases, with 15 bases between them. This CDR3 is 15 amino acids long. CDR3 residues: CASSSNRANNEKLFF. The CDR3 DNA sequence: TGTGCCAGCAGCTCTAACAGGGCGAATAATGAAAAACTGTTTTTT.

This clonotype was observed at least ten times. V is TRBV12-5 and J is TRBJ1-1, with D hard to call. V gave up 0 bases and J gave up 2 bases, with 10 bases separating them. Germline V gene data show CDR1 as LGHNT and CDR2 as FRNRAP. The CDR3 totals 15 residues. As DNA, the CDR3 is TGTGCTAGTGGTTTGGTACTGGTCCGAAACACTGAAGCTTTCTTT. It yields the protein CASGLVLVRNTEAFF. Together with reference TRBV12-5 and TRBJ1-1, the CDR3 gives the full variable domain: DARVTQTPRHKVTEMGQEVTMRCQPILGHNTVFWYRQTMMQGLELLAYFRNRAPLDDSGMPKDRFSAEMPDATLATLKIQPSEPRDSAVYFCASGLVLVRNTEAFFGQGTRLTVV.

This clonotype occurred a few times. The V and J genes are TRBV2 and TRBJ1-1; TRBD1 agrees at 8 bases. The CDR3 has 15 residues. Germline V gene data show CDR1 as SNHLY and CDR2 as FYNNEI. The junction had 9 bases not matched to a gene; V was cut back by 5 bases and J by 4 bases. For the CDR3, the DNA is TGTGCCAGCAGTCGGGACAGGCGACGGTTCACTGAAGCTTTCTTT. Its protein is CASSRDRRRFTEAFF. Filled out from reference TRBV2 and TRBJ1-1, the complete variable domain reads EPEVTQTPSHQVTQMGQEVILRCVPISNHLYFYWYRQILGQKVEFLVSFYNNEISEKSEIFDDQFSVERPDGSNFTLKIRSTKLEDSAMYFCASSRDRRRFTEAFFGQGTRLTVV.

There are many counts of this clonotype. The chain uses TRBV10-3 and TRBJ1-1; D unresolved. The ends were cut back, 4 bases at V and 4 bases at J, with 19 bases in the middle. The CDR3 loop spans 16 amino acids. Germline loops: CDR1 ENHRY, CDR2 SYGVKD. CDR3 in DNA: TGTGCCATCAGTGGAGCGGCCATGGGAGGGAGCACTGAAGCTTTCTTT. Protein sequence: CAISGAAMGGSTEAFF.

This clonotype was seen more than once but under ten times. The DNA for the CDR3 is TGTGCCAGCAGCCCCGACTGGACAGGAGGTAATTCACCCCTCCACTTT. Amino acid sequence: CASSPDWTGGNSPLHF. The chain employs TRBV9 and TRBJ1-6; TRBD1 matches at 7 bases. This CDR3 has 16 residues. J gave up 6 bases and V 4 bases, and 10 bases lay outside the gene matches. The V gene's germline CDR1 is SGDLS and CDR2 YYNGEE.

This rearrangement joins TRBV20-1 to TRBJ1-1; D ambiguous. Germline CDR1 and CDR2: DFQATT and SNEGSKA (reference sequence). The CDR3 covers 14 residues. Trimming pared 1 base from V and 3 bases from J, leaving 12 bases between. In DNA form, the CDR3 reads TGCAGTGCTAGAGTGATTGGGGTTTACACTGAAGCTTTCTTT. It yields the protein CSARVIGVYTEAFF.

This clonotype was seen many times. The rearrangement joins TRBV6-4 to TRBJ1-1; TRBD1 matches 8 bases. The CDR3 covers 15 residues. Looked up from germline, CDR1 is MRHNA and CDR2 is SNTAGT. Losses at the gene ends were 2 bases for V and 4 bases for J; bases not matched to a gene: 6. CDR3 DNA sequence: TGTGCCAGCAGTGACCGGCCAGGGGGCGGCACTGAAGCTTTCTTT. It codes for CASSDRPGGGTEAFF.

There are a few counts of this clonotype. The chain is built from TRBV7-2 and TRBJ2-3, with D hard to call. Germline values: CDR1 SGHTA, CDR2 FQGNSA. With 2 bases removed from V and 9 bases from J, the gap between germline ends came to 6 bases. This CDR3 region has 11 residues. The CDR3 spells CASSLMGTQYF. CDR3 nucleotides: TGTGCCAGCAGCTTAATGGGGACGCAGTATTTT.

This clonotype was seen repeatedly, ten times or more. The chain has TRBV29-1 and TRBJ2-3, with TRBD1 matching over 9 bases. V shed 8 bases and J 2 bases; nucleotides not matched to a gene: 5. CDR3 size: 13 residues. Germline V gene data show CDR1 as SQVTM and CDR2 as ANQGSEA. The CDR3 sequence is CSLRDRVTDTQYF. As DNA, the CDR3 is TGCAGCCTCCGGGACAGGGTCACAGATACGCAGTATTTT.

The V and J genes are TRBV4-2 and TRBJ2-1, with 10 nucleotides matching TRBD2. Germline loops: CDR1 LGHNA, CDR2 YNFKEQ. The CDR3 covers 14 residues. With 10 bases clipped from V and 4 bases from J, the junction kept 7 bases outside the gene matches. CDR3 nucleotide sequence: TGTGCCACCTCAGAACTAGCGGGATACAATGAGCAGTTCTTC. Translated, it gives CATSELAGYNEQFF.

This clonotype showed up just a few times. The chain recombines TRBV7-2 with TRBJ2-7; D tentatively fits TRBD1 or TRBD2 (5 bases each). The CDR3 sequence is 14 residues long. V lost 1 base to trimming and J lost 4 bases, with 11 bases between them. Germline loops: CDR1 SGHTA, CDR2 FQGNSA. CDR3 sequence (DNA): TGTGCCAGCAGCTTAGAGGGGACCCAATACGAGCAGTACTTC. This codes for CASSLEGTQYEQYF.

V usage is TRBV6-1 and J usage is TRBJ1-2, with TRBD1 matching over 7 bases. Germline lookup yields CDR1 MNHNS and CDR2 SASEGT. CDR3 length equals 15 residues. Trimming at V came to 0 bases and at J to 0 bases, leaving 1 base not matched to a gene. This chain's CDR3 is CASSEAGTANYGYTF. CDR3 sequence (DNA): TGTGCCAGCAGTGAAGCGGGGACAGCTAACTATGGCTACACCTTC.

This clonotype has a count of ten or more. This chain links TRBV20-1 with TRBJ1-1; no reliable D call. CDR1 DFQATT and CDR2 SNEGSKA come from the germline V gene (reference sequence). The V end was cut by 0 bases, the J end by 0 bases, with 17 bases between. The CDR3 is 17 residues long. CDR3 amino acids: CSAREGRLSPMNTEAFF. Here the CDR3 DNA reads TGCAGTGCTAGAGAAGGCAGGCTAAGTCCCATGAACACTGAAGCTTTCTTT.

This clonotype was seen repeatedly, ten times or more. The J gene is TRBJ1-4, the V gene TRBV2, with 9 bases fitting TRBD1. From germline, CDR1 is SNHLY and CDR2 FYNNEI. This CDR3 is built from 14 residues. The J segment lost 8 bases and the V segment lost 6 bases, leaving 7 bases of the junction unmatched. CDR3 amino acids: CASRDRGVGEKLFF. Written as DNA, the CDR3 is TGTGCCAGCAGGGACAGGGGTGTTGGAGAAAAACTGTTTTTT.

This clonotype was seen many times. This sequence joins TRBV4-3 and TRBJ1-3; D gene unclear. Trimming took 5 bases from V and 1 from J, leaving 6 bases between them. Germline CDR1 is LGHNA and CDR2 is YSLEER. The CDR3 has 13 residues. This CDR3 is CASSDGSGNTIYF. The CDR3 nucleotides are TGCGCCAGCAGCGACGGATCTGGAAACACCATATATTTT.

This clonotype was counted at least ten times. The rearrangement uses TRBV12-3 or TRBV12-4 and TRBJ2-3, with D maybe TRBD2 (7 bases). Trimming pared 6 bases from V and 4 bases from J, leaving 20 bases between. This CDR3 spans 16 amino acids. CDR3 in amino acids: CASRYQTGGPADTQYF. CDR3 nucleotides: TGTGCCAGCAGATACCAGACCGGGGGGCCCGCAGATACGCAGTATTTT.

This clonotype was picked up many times. In DNA form, the CDR3 reads TGTGCCAGCAGCCCGGGGACAGGGGGTGCGAACACTGAAGCTTTCTTT. Translation: CASSPGTGGANTEAFF. The chain uses TRBV5-4 and TRBJ1-1, with 11 positions matching TRBD1. The ends lost 4 bases at V and 1 base at J; junction bases unmatched: 6. Looked up from germline, CDR1 is SGHNT and CDR2 is YYREEE (reference sequence). The CDR3 length is 16 residues.

This clonotype occurred a few times. The chain couples TRBV5-1 to TRBJ2-1; D possibly matches TRBD1 or TRBD2 (5 bases each). V gave up 1 base and J gave up 7 bases, with 18 bases separating them. This CDR3 spans 16 amino acids. Germline V CDR1 and CDR2: SGHRS, YFSETQ. The DNA of the CDR3 is TGCGCCAGCAGCTTGTCGGGACCTCCTGGCGGAAATGAGCAGTTCTTC. As protein: CASSLSGPPGGNEQFF. The variable domain in full, completed from reference TRBV5-1 and TRBJ2-1, reads KAGVTQTPRYLIKTRGQQVTLSCSPISGHRSVSWYQQTPGQGLQFLFEYFSETQRNKGNFPGRFSGRQFSNSRSEMNVSTLELGDSALYLCASSLSGPPGGNEQFFGPGTRLTVL.

This chain links TRBV6-5 with TRBJ2-7; D might be TRBD1 or TRBD2, each matching 7 bases. Germline values: CDR1 MNHEY, CDR2 SVGAGI. The CDR3 sequence is 13 residues long. The V gene lost 7 bases and the J gene lost 6 bases, with 16 bases spanning the gap. The CDR3 here is CASIQAGGAEQYF. In DNA, the CDR3 is TGTGCCAGCATCCAAGCAGGGGGGGCCGAGCAGTACTTC.